This TCR beta chain was sequenced in a study of molecular identifiers for immune sequencing clone quantification. On the study more broadly: Five aliquots were made in replicates from the RNA of 20,000 or 100,000 naive CD8 cells, and four were sequenced. Study-wide results and limits: Clones above 20 RNA copies contained over 97% of effector molecules but under 1% of naive ones. Spiked Jurkat TCR RNA equivalent to one cell was reportedly detectable in around 980,000 naive cells.

CDR1 and CDR2 from the germline V gene are MNHEY and SVGEGT. V dropped 6 bases and J dropped 0; count of bases not matched to a gene: 10. CDR3 length: 18 amino acids. The sample holds a few counts of this clonotype. The antigen is unknown. TCRdb reanalysed the PCR reads using MiXCR and keeps one entry per CDR3 protein. The repertoire has some 580,000 distinct CDR3 sequences, less than 30% of them found once; the top ten carry 0.78%. In the sort, naive CD8 T cells were defined as CD8+CD4-CCR7+CD45RA+. V and J are TRBV6-2 or TRBV6-3 and TRBJ2-3, with 12 bases lining up with TRBD2. This TCR was sampled from a human donor in good health. Some libraries in this study had Jurkat cell RNA spiked in. The sequencing input was naive CD8+ T cells from blood, with Jurkat cell RNA spiked in. Subset reported: FACS-sorted CD8+CD4-CCR7+CD45RA+ naive T cells. The CDR3 protein is CASRTWTSGETSTDTQYF. The CDR3 nucleotides are TGTGCCAGCAGAACCTGGACTAGCGGGGAGACTAGCACAGATACGCAGTATTTT.